This TCR beta chain comes out of a study of cytomegalovirus exposure and HLA in healthy donors. Details on this clone: The antigen is undetermined.

Study observations and caveats: About 87% or about 30% of the time was how often most TCR beta V segments were productive, according to an earlier analysis.

The PCR employed 60 Vbeta primers together with 13 Jbeta primers. Sequenced by immunoSEQ multiplex PCR; TCRdb stores in-frame clones only, minus some. Its listing shows under 85,000 clones. Per the germline V gene, CDR1 is LNHDA and CDR2 is SQIVND (reference sequence). V dropped 5 bases and J dropped 9; count of bases not matched to a gene: 9. The CDR3 is 16 amino acids. The sequencing input was PBMCs. This TCR was sampled from a boy aged 5-17 years in good health and CMV-seronegative. The chain couples TRBV19 to TRBJ2-1; 14 bases agree with TRBD2. The CDR3 protein is CASSLGLAGVGGEQFF. The CDR3 region has the DNA TGTGCCAGTAGTCTGGGACTAGCGGGAGTAGGCGGTGAGCAGTTCTTC.